This is a list of T cell receptor beta chains from one sample in a study of shared clonotypes between healthy human individuals. Repertoires were generated with immunoSEQ multiplex PCR, while TCRdb's copy carries only in-frame clones and drops some. The table has around 1.6 million clones, 95% to 99% seen once; the top ten hold around 0.47%. The sequenced material came from naive CD4+ T cells sorted from blood. The source is a young man in good health. Each CDR3 is given with its conserved first and last residue. The D gene is left open where the match is weak. Size values are once, few and many counts, or a class for expanded clones, and some rows have none.

.	TRBV14	TRBJ2-5	.	CASSQTTGHIETQYF	TGTGCCAGCAGCCAGACAACAGGGCATATTGAGACCCAGTACTTC
.	TRBV9	TRBJ2-1	.	CASSVGDLARYNEQFF	TGTGCCAGCAGCGTAGGGGACCTCGCGAGGTACAATGAGCAGTTCTTC
once	TRBV23-1	TRBJ1-5	.	CASSPLTRPSNQPQHF	TGCGCCAGCAGTCCCCTAACCCGTCCCAGCAATCAGCCCCAGCATTTT
.	TRBV5-4	TRBJ2-7	.	CASSLEPTRGPEQYF	TGTGCCAGCAGCTTGGAGCCAACGCGGGGTCCCGAGCAGTACTTC
.	TRBV7-2	TRBJ2-7	.	CASSLYRENGEQYF	TGTGCCAGCAGCTTATACAGGGAGAATGGCGAGCAGTACTTC
.	TRBV6-1	TRBJ1-1	.	CASSELRGSAFF	TGTGCCAGCAGTGAATTACGGGGGTCGGCTTTCTTT
.	TRBV10-3	TRBJ2-7	.	CAISEGVGYSYEQYF	TGTGCCATCAGTGAGGGGGTAGGGTATTCCTACGAGCAGTACTTC
.	TRBV2	TRBJ2-7	.	CASSEGTYYEQYF	TGTGCCAGCAGTGAAGGGACATACTACGAGCAGTACTTC
.	TRBV15	TRBJ2-7	.	CATSRDPQSSSYEQYF	TGTGCCACCAGCAGAGATCCGCAGTCCAGCTCCTACGAGCAGTACTTC
.	TRBV5-8	TRBJ1-5	.	CASSLRDNQPQHF	TGTGCCAGCAGCTTAAGGGACAATCAGCCCCAGCATTTT
.	TRBV30	TRBJ2-1	.	CAWTVPGAASWNEQFF	TGTGCCTGGACCGTGCCGGGAGCCGCCTCTTGGAATGAGCAGTTCTTC
.	TRBV9	TRBJ2-7	.	CASSPNAGLNLFEQYF	TGTGCCAGCAGCCCCAACGCCGGACTGAACCTATTCGAGCAGTACTTC
.	TRBV11-2	TRBJ2-1	.	CASTTRVNEQFF	TGTGCCAGCACCACTAGAGTCAATGAGCAGTTCTTC
.	TRBV5-8	TRBJ2-7	.	CASSLLVSYEQYF	TGTGCCAGCAGCCTCTTAGTGTCCTACGAGCAGTACTTC
once	TRBV7-8	TRBJ2-7	.	CASSLALIGYEQYF	TGTGCCAGCAGCTTAGCGCTAATTGGCTACGAGCAGTACTTC
.	TRBV14	TRBJ2-7	.	CASSLSLGSYEQYF	TGTGCCAGCAGCCTCTCGTTGGGCTCCTACGAGCAGTACTTC
.	TRBV5-1	TRBJ2-2	TRBD2	CASSTRLAANTGELFF	TGCGCCAGCAGCACCCGACTAGCGGCGAACACCGGGGAGCTGTTTTTT
.	TRBV5-1	TRBJ2-7	.	CASSALAGLGGDEQYF	TGCGCCAGCAGCGCTCTTGCCGGTTTGGGTGGGGACGAGCAGTACTTC
.	TRBV7-9	TRBJ2-7	TRBD2	CASSRASGSLDEQYF	TGTGCCAGCAGCCGCGCTAGCGGGAGTTTGGACGAGCAGTACTTC